The 22 T cell receptor beta chains in this list originate from one sample, sequenced in a study of CD8 T cells in Susac syndrome. Reverse transcription of 0.5 to 1 ug RNA was performed with random hexamers. TCRdb processed the immunoSEQ multiplex PCR reads anew with MiXCR; each CDR3 protein has one entry. The table includes about 150,000 distinct CDR3 sequences, over 90% detected once. Material: CD8+ T cells from PBMCs. Receptor source: a human donor with Susac syndrome.

The chain joins TRBV9 to TRBJ2-2, with a tentative D call TRBD2 (6 bases). V lost 2 bases and J 3 bases, leaving 11 bases between the germline ends. The CDR3 spans 15 residues. Germline V gene lookup returns CDR1 SGDLS and CDR2 YYNGEE. CDR3 protein: CASSVGGTYTGELFF. The CDR3 DNA sequence: TGTGCCAGCAGCGTTGGAGGGACTTACACCGGGGAGCTGTTTTTT.

The chain is built from TRBV18 and TRBJ1-2; tentative D call: TRBD1 (6 bases). Trimming shortened V by 5 bases and J by 8 bases, and 9 bases separated the two germline ends. The germline V gene encodes CDR1 KGHSH and CDR2 LQKENI. The CDR3 spans 11 residues. CDR3 nucleotides: TGTGCCAGCTCATCTGGACAGGGCTACACCTTC. Protein: CASSSGQGYTF. Full variable domain (rest looked up from reference TRBV18 and TRBJ1-2): NAGVMQNPRHLVRRRGQEARLRCSPMKGHSHVYWYRQLPEEGLKFMVYLQKENIIDESGMPKERFSAEFPKEGPSILRIQQVVRGDSAAYFCASSSGQGYTFGSGTRLTVV.

V usage is TRBV7-9 and J usage is TRBJ2-5; a possible D gene is TRBD2 (6 bases). Trimming left V 5 bases short and J 2 bases short, with 12 bases between. Germline V gene data show CDR1 as SEHNR and CDR2 as FQNEAQ (reference sequence). The CDR3 is 14 residues long. CDR3 residues: CASSNGLPQETQYF. CDR3 bases: TGTGCCAGCAGCAACGGACTACCGCAAGAGACCCAGTACTTC.

The chain links TRBV7-9 to TRBJ1-2, with D unresolved. Between the trimmed V and J ends, which lost 5 bases and 3 bases, there was a span of 10 bases. CDR1 is SEHNR and CDR2 is FQNEAQ in the germline V gene (reference sequence). CDR3 length: 13 residues. CDR3 protein: CASSPTNDYGYTF. The CDR3 DNA reads TGTGCCAGCAGCCCGACCAACGACTATGGCTACACCTTC.

This clonotype was seen only once. The chain uses TRBV13 and TRBJ2-3; TRBD2 agrees at 10 bases. This CDR3 contains 16 residues. Germline V gene lookup returns CDR1 PRHDT and CDR2 FYEKMQ (reference sequence). Losses at the gene ends were 0 bases for V and 3 bases for J; bases not matched to a gene: 3. Here the CDR3 reads CASSLGGLAVTDTQYF. CDR3 nucleotides: TGTGCCAGCAGCTTAGGAGGACTAGCGGTGACAGATACGCAGTATTTT. Full variable domain (rest looked up from reference TRBV13 and TRBJ2-3): AAGVIQSPRHLIKEKRETATLKCYPIPRHDTVYWYQQGPGQDPQFLISFYEKMQSDKGSIPDRFSAQQFSDYHSELNMSSLELGDSALYFCASSLGGLAVTDTQYFGPGTRLTVL.

The genes are TRBV5-4 and TRBJ1-2, with D hard to call. This CDR3 is built from 11 residues. V shed 0 bases and J shed 10 bases, with 7 bases lying between them. The germline V gene has CDR1 SGHNT and CDR2 YYREEE (reference sequence). CDR3 sequence: CASSLVLDYTF. In DNA form, the CDR3 reads TGTGCCAGCAGCTTGGTTCTTGACTACACCTTC.

This clonotype was detected only once. This rearrangement joins TRBV2 to TRBJ2-1; the D gene is possibly TRBD1 (6 bases). Trimming shortened V by 4 bases and J by 3 bases, and 16 bases separated the two germline ends. The CDR3 length is 16 residues. Germline V gene sequence: CDR1 SNHLY, CDR2 FYNNEI. Written as DNA, the CDR3 is TGTGCCAGCAGTGTCCTAGACAGGAGCTACTACAATGAGCAGTTCTTC. Translation gives CASSVLDRSYYNEQFF.

The chain couples TRBV30 to TRBJ1-1, with TRBD1 as a possible D gene (5 bases). Trimming left V 0 bases short and J 0 bases short, with 14 bases between. The CDR3 runs 16 residues. Germline CDR1 GTSNPN, CDR2 SVGIG (reference sequence). CDR3 loop: CAWSVRWGDVNTEAFF. Written as DNA, the CDR3 is TGTGCCTGGAGTGTGCGGTGGGGGGACGTGAACACTGAAGCTTTCTTT.

As DNA, the CDR3 is TGTGCCAGCAGCGCTCCCCTACAGGGAGGTGGAACTGAAGCTTTCTTT. This encodes CASSAPLQGGGTEAFF. The gene calls are TRBV9 and TRBJ1-1, with D possibly matching TRBD1 (6 bases). The CDR3 spans 16 residues. The germline CDR1 and CDR2 sequences are SGDLS and YYNGEE. Trimming took 3 bases from V and 5 from J, leaving 20 bases between them. The full variable domain, with the rest looked up from reference TRBV9 and TRBJ1-1, is DSGVTQTPKHLITATGQRVTLRCSPRSGDLSVYWYQQSLDQGLQFLIQYYNGEERAKGNILERFSAQQFPDLHSELNLSSLELGDSALYFCASSAPLQGGGTEAFFGQGTRLTVV.

The chain is built from TRBV7-6 and TRBJ2-7; 8 bases map to TRBD1. This CDR3 contains 14 residues. CDR1 SGHVS and CDR2 FNYEAQ come from the germline V gene. Losses at the gene ends were 0 bases for V and 6 bases for J; bases not matched to a gene: 4. CDR3 region: CASSLASQGAEQYF. The DNA for the CDR3 is TGTGCCAGCAGCTTAGCGAGCCAGGGGGCCGAGCAGTACTTC.

V and J are TRBV9 and TRBJ1-1; D gene ambiguous. Germline lookup yields CDR1 SGDLS and CDR2 YYNGEE. CDR3 length equals 13 residues. V was shortened by 3 bases and J by 4 bases, with 10 bases between the two germline ends. CDR3 sequence: CASSAEVGTEAFF. The CDR3 nucleotides read TGTGCCAGCAGCGCAGAAGTTGGCACTGAAGCTTTCTTT.

The chain couples TRBV29-1 to TRBJ2-7, with 7 bases lining up with TRBD2. Germline V gene data show CDR1 as SQVTM and CDR2 as ANQGSEA. The CDR3 contains 14 residues. Germline trimming cut 1 base from V and 2 bases from J; bases unmatched to any gene: 5. The CDR3 protein is CSVEGPSGPYEQYF. CDR3 DNA: TGCAGCGTTGAAGGCCCTAGCGGACCCTACGAGCAGTACTTC.

This rearrangement joins TRBV6-5 to TRBJ2-5; TRBD2 matches 7 bases. The CDR3 has 14 amino acids. Per the germline V gene, CDR1 is MNHEY and CDR2 is SVGAGI. The trim removed 7 bases at V and 5 bases at J, leaving 10 bases unmatched. This chain's CDR3 is CASTPGGPRETQYF. As DNA, the CDR3 is TGTGCCAGCACCCCGGGAGGTCCAAGGGAGACCCAGTACTTC.

V gene TRBV10-3 combines with J gene TRBJ2-7, with D maybe TRBD2 (5 bases). Trimming stripped 4 bases from V and 2 bases from J, with 9 bases between. The CDR3 runs to 13 residues. Germline-derived CDR1 and CDR2 are ENHRY and SYGVKD. The CDR3 protein is CAISVGKPYEQYF. The CDR3 nucleotides read TGTGCCATCAGTGTCGGGAAGCCCTACGAGCAGTACTTC.

J is TRBJ1-2 and V is TRBV29-1, with 8 bases lining up with TRBD1. The CDR3 contains 16 residues. The V and J ends lost 7 bases and 4 bases, in that order; junction bases with no gene match: 17. CDR1 is SQVTM and CDR2 is ANQGSEA in the germline V gene. The CDR3 bases are TGCAGCGCCGGACCTAGGGACAGGTATCGTGCCTATGGCTACACCTTC. Translating gives CSAGPRDRYRAYGYTF.

V and J are TRBV29-1 and TRBJ1-2; D gene ambiguous. Trimming took 2 bases from V and 6 from J, leaving 10 bases between them. CDR1 is SQVTM and CDR2 is ANQGSEA in the germline V gene. The CDR3 has 12 amino acids. The CDR3 nucleotides read TGCAGCGTTGAATTTGGGCCTGATGGCTACACCTTC. Amino acids: CSVEFGPDGYTF.

The V and J genes are TRBV13 and TRBJ2-1, with 9 bases lining up with TRBD2. The CDR3 is 16 residues long. Germline-derived CDR1 and CDR2 are PRHDT and FYEKMQ (reference sequence). After removal of 4 bases from V and 7 bases from J, the junction contained 11 bases not matched to a gene. CDR3 DNA: TGTGCCAGCAGCTCTGTGCGGGAGGGCCAAGATAATGAGCAGTTCTTC. Its protein product is CASSSVREGQDNEQFF.

The rearrangement uses TRBV12-3 or TRBV12-4 and TRBJ2-5; 11 nucleotides align to TRBD1. The J segment lost 2 bases and the V segment lost 6 bases, leaving 8 bases of the junction unmatched. The length of the CDR3 is 16 residues. The CDR3 nucleotides are TGTGCCAGCAGGCCAGGGACAGGGGGGGAACAAGAGACCCAGTACTTC. Translated, it gives CASRPGTGGEQETQYF.

This rearrangement joins TRBV9 to TRBJ2-7; D is undetermined. The CDR3 sequence is 12 residues long. The germline V and J ends were trimmed by 2 bases and 3 bases, with 6 bases remaining between them. Germline V gene sequence: CDR1 SGDLS, CDR2 YYNGEE. In nucleotides, the CDR3 is TGTGCCAGCAGCGTCGACGGCTACGAGCAGTACTTC. This encodes CASSVDGYEQYF.

V gene TRBV7-9 combines with J gene TRBJ2-1; a possible D gene is TRBD2 (5 bases). The CDR3 has 15 residues. The germline V gene has CDR1 SEHNR and CDR2 FQNEAQ (reference sequence). V gave up 2 bases and J gave up 3 bases, with 11 bases separating them. CDR3 coding DNA: TGTGCCAGCAGCTTAACGGCTAGCTACTACAATGAGCAGTTCTTC. Translating it yields CASSLTASYYNEQFF.

The CDR3 sequence: CASGLAGVRSYNEQFF. In DNA form, the CDR3 reads TGTGCCAGTGGACTAGCGGGAGTGAGGTCCTACAATGAGCAGTTCTTC. The rearrangement links TRBV9 to TRBJ2-1; TRBD2 matches at 13 bases. CDR3 length: 16 amino acids. With V trimmed by 8 bases and J by 1 base, 6 bases remained unmatched. Germline V gene lookup returns CDR1 SGDLS and CDR2 YYNGEE.

The V and J genes are TRBV10-3 and TRBJ2-6; the D is unclear. CDR3 length: 18 amino acids. V was clipped by 0 bases and J by 1 base, with 13 bases between them. Germline CDR1 reads ENHRY; CDR2 reads SYGVKD. The chain's CDR3 is CAISESGERVSGANVLTF. The CDR3 nucleotides read TGTGCCATCAGTGAGTCTGGGGAAAGAGTGTCTGGGGCCAACGTCCTGACTTTC.